This TCR beta chain came from a study of shared clonotypes between healthy human individuals. General study points: Approximately 5% of naive CD4 clonotypes were shared across several donors.

Adults of Caucasian background living in Nashville, Tennessee made up all donors. Both subsets, CD45RA+ naive and CD45RA-negative memory, were split from the CD4+ cells. Worth noting for this clone: Its antigen is not known.

In the original processing: Sequence data from immunoSEQ were junction-only and lacked quality scores; consequently, filtering differed. Some clones are missing from TCRdb's copy, which holds only in-frame ones; the method was immunoSEQ multiplex PCR. That table furnishes V, J and clone size, whereas the DNA furnished D and trimming. Of about 1.1 million clones listed, approximately 77% were seen once; the top ten hold about 0.94%. There are 12 residues in the CDR3. V lost 8 bases to trimming and J lost 5 bases, with 12 bases between them. Germline CDR1 and CDR2: SEHNR and FQNEAQ (reference sequence).

The sequenced sample was memory CD4+ T cells from PBMCs. Subset of the sample: CD45RA-negative fraction. The chain carries TRBV7-9 and TRBJ1-2; TRBD1 might be the D (5 bases). This clonotype was sampled from a man in his late teens or twenties in good health. Some clones in this sample may be carry-over from other donors' samples. CDR3 coding DNA: TGTGCCAGCGCCCAAGAGGGGTATGGCTACACCTTC. Residues: CASAQEGYGYTF.